Here is one T cell receptor beta chain with its context. There is no known antigen for this receptor. This sample stems from a study of T cells expressing NK-cell markers (dated by TCRdb to the early 2020s). Regarding the complete study: Three sorted T-cell subsets (CD3+CD56+NKG2C+, CD3+CD56+NKG2C- and CD3+CD56-NKG2C+) from roughly eight donors had their TCR beta-chain repertoires profiled. The libraries were sequenced on Illumina HiSeq 2000/2500, MiSeq or NextSeq, producing 2 x 150 bp reads. Among the eight sequenced donors, only one was HCMV-seronegative, while the other seven were HCMV-seropositive. Randomly selected healthy volunteers, three men and five women, were used as the eight sequenced donors. Broader findings and caveats from the paper: Whether the expanded NKG2C-expressing T cell clones were specific for HCMV antigens was left unclear. In six donors, the dominant CD3+CD56+NKG2C+ clonotypes were among the top 10 CD8+ clonotypes and accounted for about 1.0-7.5% of CD8+ T cells. Those dominant clonotypes were again the most abundant among CD3+CD56-NKG2C+ cells in a handful of donors, at roughly 25-60.1%.

A commercial ELISA kit detecting HCMV-specific IgG in serum was used to determine HCMV serostatus. Peripheral blood mononuclear cells were isolated from blood by Ficoll density gradient centrifugation. Reading from cysteine to phenylalanine, the CDR3 counts 14 amino acids. No DNA appears here. CDR1 and CDR2, per the germline V gene, are SGHVS and FQNEAQ. For sequencing, an Illumina HiSeq 2000 was employed. TCR beta cDNA libraries were made by 5'RACE template switching that added a universal primer site and unique molecular identifiers. Priming for cDNA synthesis came from the TCR beta constant segment, and two successive PCR amplification steps followed. The authors' analysis ran thus. MIGEC was used to demultiplex reads and group reads by UMI, and MiTCR was used to assemble and quantify clonotypes. To exclude erroneous sequences, any TCR cDNA sequence not supported by at least two reads was discarded. The tcR package was used for downstream repertoire analysis, with clonotypes matched between fractions based on CDR3 nucleotide sequence plus V segment. Antigen specificity was annotated against VDJdb with VDJmatch, allowing one amino acid substitution in CDR3. Based on TCRdb reprocessing of the reads, there is one entry per CDR3 protein sequence, and DNA is missing. The V and J calls were determined by TCRdb, not by the authors. For this sample, the table gives 120,000 to 150,000 distinct CDR3 sequences. The top ten clonotypes cover 12% of the sample.

Recombination connected TRBV7-8 to TRBJ2-1; with no DNA, the TCRdb D assignment of TRBD2 cannot be verified. Sequencing input: blood T cells: a sorted CD56 or NKG2C T cell subset, CD4+ or CD8+ T cells, or bulk PBMC T cells (not recorded which). This TCR was sampled from a man younger than 35 in good health. Donor details come from another sample of the same person, matched by shared clones. The CDR3 region has the sequence CASSLIEGYNEQFF.